This passage covers 22 T cell receptor beta chains from one sample sequenced in a study of blood T cell repertoires in COVID-19. The data were produced by immunoSEQ multiplex PCR, yet TCRdb's version contains in-frame clones alone and is incomplete. Here the sample spans about 430,000 clones, over 85% being singletons. Sequenced: peripheral blood. The receptor source for this set is a man aged 18 to 29 with COVID-19, enrolled during active disease.

This chain joins TRBV5-1 and TRBJ2-7; maybe TRBD2 (5 bases). V was shortened by 0 bases and J by 2 bases, with 9 bases between the two germline ends. CDR1 SGHRS and CDR2 YFSETQ come from the germline V gene. CDR3 length equals 14 residues. The CDR3 DNA reads as TGCGCCAGCAGCTTGGCGACGGGGACCTACGAGCAGTACTTC. Translating it yields CASSLATGTYEQYF. The whole variable domain, remainder taken from reference TRBV5-1 and TRBJ2-7, is KAGVTQTPRYLIKTRGQQVTLSCSPISGHRSVSWYQQTPGQGLQFLFEYFSETQRNKGNFPGRFSGRQFSNSRSEMNVSTLELGDSALYLCASSLATGTYEQYFGPGTRLTVT.

The chain joins TRBV19 to TRBJ2-1, with 9 bases identical to TRBD2. The CDR3 runs 15 residues. V dropped 3 bases and J dropped 0; count of bases not matched to a gene: 0. From germline, CDR1 is LNHDA and CDR2 SQIVND (reference sequence). The chain's CDR3 is CASSISGGSYNEQFF. The CDR3 coding sequence is TGTGCCAGTAGTATTAGCGGGGGCTCCTACAATGAGCAGTTCTTC.

This clone was seen just once. The chain employs TRBV18 and TRBJ2-2; D is undetermined. The CDR3 totals 13 residues. From germline, CDR1 is KGHSH and CDR2 LQKENI. Deletions cut 3 bases from V and 3 bases from J, with 5 bases between. The CDR3 sequence is CASSPQDTGELFF. Here the CDR3 DNA reads TGTGCCAGCTCACCCCAGGACACCGGGGAGCTGTTTTTT.

The V and J genes are TRBV5-6 and TRBJ1-2; 9 bases match TRBD1. The CDR3 extends over 16 amino acids. Looked up from germline, CDR1 is SGHDT and CDR2 is YYEEEE. V gave up 4 bases and J gave up 6 bases; unmatched junction bases: 13. This CDR3 is CASSAGQGTSMHGYTF. CDR3 nucleotides: TGTGCCAGCAGCGCGGGACAGGGAACATCTATGCATGGCTACACCTTC.

The V gene is TRBV9, the J gene TRBJ2-5; 7 bases line up with TRBD2. V was clipped by 4 bases and J by 2 bases; unmatched bases: 8. Germline V gives CDR1 SGDLS, CDR2 YYNGEE. The CDR3 contains 15 residues. The CDR3 loop reads CASSPGDYPQETQYF. In nucleotides, the CDR3 is TGTGCCAGCAGCCCGGGGGACTACCCACAAGAGACCCAGTACTTC. The variable domain in full, with the rest retrieved from reference TRBV9 and TRBJ2-5, is DSGVTQTPKHLITATGQRVTLRCSPRSGDLSVYWYQQSLDQGLQFLIQYYNGEERAKGNILERFSAQQFPDLHSELNLSSLELGDSALYFCASSPGDYPQETQYFGPGTRLLVL.

The J gene is TRBJ2-1, the V gene TRBV19; 9 bases map to TRBD1. Germline V gene sequence: CDR1 LNHDA, CDR2 SQIVND (reference sequence). The V gene end was trimmed by 4 bases and the J gene end by 4 bases; junction bases not matched to a gene: 8. The CDR3 runs 16 residues. This CDR3 is CASSRDRAKLYNEQFF. Written as DNA, the CDR3 is TGTGCCAGTAGTAGGGACAGGGCCAAACTTTACAATGAGCAGTTCTTC.

The genes are TRBV19 and TRBJ1-5; 7 nucleotides line up with TRBD1. The germline CDR1 and CDR2 sequences are LNHDA and SQIVND (reference sequence). With V trimmed by 4 bases and J by 1 base, 7 bases remained unmatched. The CDR3 runs to 16 residues. CDR3 nucleotides: TGTGCCAGTAGTACCTTCCTCAGGGGGAGCAATCAGCCCCAGCATTTT. This encodes CASSTFLRGSNQPQHF. The full variable domain, with the rest looked up from reference TRBV19 and TRBJ1-5, is DGGITQSPKYLFRKEGQNVTLSCEQNLNHDAMYWYRQDPGQGLRLIYYSQIVNDFQKGDIAEGYSVSREKKESFPLTVTSAQKNPTAFYLCASSTFLRGSNQPQHFGDGTRLSIL.

The genes are TRBV18 and TRBJ1-6; 8 bases are shared with TRBD1. The trim removed 4 bases at V and 10 bases at J, leaving 15 bases unmatched. Germline values: CDR1 KGHSH, CDR2 LQKENI. The CDR3 covers 17 residues. The CDR3 DNA follows: TGTGCCAGCTCACTTTACACTAGGACAGGGAAAGAATCACCCCTCCACTTT. Amino acid sequence: CASSLYTRTGKESPLHF.

The CDR3 DNA reads as TGTGCCAGCAGCGTAGCTATCGGGGGCACAGATACGCAGTATTTT. The encoded protein is CASSVAIGGTDTQYF. The chain links TRBV9 to TRBJ2-3, with D perhaps TRBD2 (5 bases). Germline V lookup: CDR1 SGDLS, CDR2 YYNGEE. V lost 0 bases and J lost 1, with 9 bases in between. The length of the CDR3 is 15 residues. Using reference TRBV9 and TRBJ2-3 for the parts outside the CDR3, the full variable domain is DSGVTQTPKHLITATGQRVTLRCSPRSGDLSVYWYQQSLDQGLQFLIQYYNGEERAKGNILERFSAQQFPDLHSELNLSSLELGDSALYFCASSVAIGGTDTQYFGPGTRLTVL.

This clone was counted only a few times. This rearrangement joins TRBV7-9 to TRBJ1-5; 8 nucleotides match TRBD1. J gave up 5 bases and V 4 bases, and 7 bases lay outside the gene matches. Germline V gene data show CDR1 as SEHNR and CDR2 as FQNEAQ (reference sequence). CDR3 length: 15 residues. For the CDR3, the DNA is TGTGCCAGCAGCTCCCCGGGACAGGAGTATCAGCCCCAGCATTTT. Translation: CASSSPGQEYQPQHF.

V is TRBV29-1 and J is TRBJ2-1; the D gene is possibly TRBD2 (7 bases). Germline assignment: CDR1 SQVTM and CDR2 ANQGSEA. CDR3 length equals 13 residues. V was cut by 0 bases and J by 10 bases, with 13 bases left in between. The CDR3 nucleotides read TGCAGCGTTGAAGAGGGGGGGCACTTCGAGCAGTTCTTC. Its translation is CSVEEGGHFEQFF.

The genes are TRBV6-1 and TRBJ1-6; tentatively, D is TRBD1 (5 bases). Germline V gene data show CDR1 as MNHNS and CDR2 as SASEGT. The CDR3 totals 17 residues. The V and J ends lost 0 bases and 8 bases respectively, with 17 bases between them. The DNA of the CDR3 is TGTGCCAGCAGTGAAGCGCGGGCGGGGGTGAGGGATTCACCCCTCCACTTT. Protein: CASSEARAGVRDSPLHF.

The chain recombines TRBV5-6 with TRBJ2-3; 11 bases line up with TRBD1. This CDR3 has 15 residues. The V gene's germline CDR1 is SGHDT and CDR2 YYEEEE. Losses at the gene ends were 4 bases for V and 5 bases for J; bases not matched to a gene: 6. The CDR3 is CASSVRTGGRDTQYF. The CDR3 DNA is TGTGCCAGCAGCGTCCGGACAGGGGGCAGAGATACGCAGTATTTT.

The gene calls are TRBV3-1 (or the pseudogene TRBV3-2) and TRBJ2-5; TRBD2 matches at 9 bases. V was clipped by 6 bases and J by 5 bases; unmatched bases: 13. Germline loops: CDR1 LGHDT, CDR2 YNNKEL (reference sequence). The CDR3 covers 16 residues. The CDR3 DNA is TGTGCCAGCAGTCCCCCCCAGCGGGGGGCAGGTGAGACCCAGTACTTC. The encoded protein is CASSPPQRGAGETQYF.

This chain joins TRBV19 and TRBJ1-1, with D unresolved. Trimming took 11 bases from V and 7 from J, leaving 14 bases between them. CDR1 is LNHDA and CDR2 is SQIVND in the germline V gene (reference sequence). This CDR3 has 11 amino acids. CDR3: CACTSTGEAFF. CDR3 bases: TGTGCCTGCACCTCTACGGGTGAAGCTTTCTTT.

The V gene is TRBV19, the J gene TRBJ2-1, with D perhaps matching TRBD2 (6 bases). The CDR3 loop spans 14 amino acids. Trimming stripped 5 bases from V and 3 bases from J, with 11 bases between. Germline V gives CDR1 LNHDA, CDR2 SQIVND (reference sequence). CDR3 protein: CASSPSTSYNEQFF. CDR3 sequence (DNA): TGTGCCAGTAGTCCATCGACTAGCTACAATGAGCAGTTCTTC.

The chain recombines TRBV3-1 (or the pseudogene TRBV3-2) with TRBJ2-7; 8 bases align to TRBD1. Germline V gene lookup returns CDR1 LGHDT and CDR2 YNNKEL (reference sequence). The CDR3 sequence is 14 residues long. J gave up 2 bases and V 5 bases, and 5 bases lay outside the gene matches. The CDR3 protein is CASSDGQGPYEQYF. As DNA, the CDR3 is TGTGCCAGCAGCGACGGACAGGGTCCCTACGAGCAGTACTTC.

The genes are TRBV23-1 and TRBJ1-5, with D possibly TRBD1 on 5 matching bases. TRBV23-1 has ORF status, its function being uncertain. The CDR3 has 15 amino acids. Trimming shortened V by 0 bases and J by 4 bases, and 10 bases separated the two germline ends. Written as DNA, the CDR3 is TGCGCCAGCAGTCAATCGAAGGGGAATAATCAGCCCCAGCATTTT. Translating gives CASSQSKGNNQPQHF.

The chain couples TRBV12-2 to TRBJ2-1; TRBD1 reflects the table's D call only, with no check against the DNA. TRBV12-2 is noted as a pseudogene. The CDR3 consists of 17 residues. The CDR3 DNA reads TGTGCAAGTCGCTTAGCGAACCGGGGTCGCAGGGGCGATGAGCAGTTCTTC. The encoded protein is CASRLANRGRRGDEQFF.

The chain employs TRBV18 and TRBJ2-2; 10 positions match TRBD1. The V gene end was trimmed by 6 bases and the J gene end by 6 bases; junction bases not matched to a gene: 4. The CDR3 extends over 14 amino acids. Germline V gene data show CDR1 as KGHSH and CDR2 as LQKENI. For the CDR3, the DNA is TGTGCCAGCTCCCGACAGGGGGCGGCCGGGGAGCTGTTTTTT. Translated: CASSRQGAAGELFF.

The V call is TRBV5-4, the J call TRBJ2-1; the D gene is possibly TRBD1 (5 bases). The CDR3 runs 11 residues. CDR1 and CDR2 (germline): SGHNT, YYREEE (reference sequence). V lost 2 bases to trimming and J lost 9 bases, with 6 bases between them. CDR3 bases: TGTGCCAGCAGCTTAGGGGTTGAGCAGTTCTTC. Residues: CASSLGVEQFF.

V is TRBV6-5 and J is TRBJ2-7; unclear D gene. V shed 8 bases and J shed 6 bases, with 11 bases lying between them. Looked up from germline, CDR1 is MNHEY and CDR2 is SVGAGI. The CDR3 is 11 amino acids. The CDR3 DNA sequence: TGTGCCAGCTCCCCCCTCGGCGAGCAGTACTTC. Encoded protein: CASSPLGEQYF.